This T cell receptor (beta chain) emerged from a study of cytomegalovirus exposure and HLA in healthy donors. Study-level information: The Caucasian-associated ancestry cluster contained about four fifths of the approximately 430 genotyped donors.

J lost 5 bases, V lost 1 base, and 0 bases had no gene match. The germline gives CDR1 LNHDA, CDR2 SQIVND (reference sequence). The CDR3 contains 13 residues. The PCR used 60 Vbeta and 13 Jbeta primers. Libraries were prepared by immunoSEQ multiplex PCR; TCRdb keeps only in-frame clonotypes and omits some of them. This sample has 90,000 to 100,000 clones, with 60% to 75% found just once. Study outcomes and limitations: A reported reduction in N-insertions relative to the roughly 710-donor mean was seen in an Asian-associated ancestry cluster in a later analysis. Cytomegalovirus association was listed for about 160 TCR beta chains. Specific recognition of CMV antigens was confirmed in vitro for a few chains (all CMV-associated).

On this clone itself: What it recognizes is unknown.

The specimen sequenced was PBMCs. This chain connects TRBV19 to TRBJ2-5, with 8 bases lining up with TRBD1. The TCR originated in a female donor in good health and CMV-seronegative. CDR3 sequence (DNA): TGTGCCAGTAGTATAGGGACAGGGGAGACCCAGTACTTC. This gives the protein CASSIGTGETQYF.